This T cell receptor (beta chain) was sequenced for a study of blood T cell repertoires in COVID-19. Turning to the study itself: Sites in the United States, Italy and Spain provided acute and convalescent COVID-19 samples.

CDR3 length equals 13 residues. Germline V gene lookup returns CDR1 MNHEY and CDR2 SMNVEV (reference sequence). Trimming cost V 4 bases and J 0 bases, with 4 bases left between them. Under the authors' procedure: It was from reference gene primer amplification that nucleated cell counts were estimated. Clones were read by immunoSEQ multiplex PCR, and TCRdb kept only the in-frame ones, dropping some. That table supplies the V and J calls and clone size; D and trimming were determined from the DNA. This table has around 18,000 clones, approximately 89% appearing once. The sequence was collected from a man aged 55-75 years with active COVID-19. Sequencing used peripheral blood. The chain couples TRBV27 to TRBJ2-1; D is unresolved. The CDR3 region has the DNA TGTGCCAGCAGTTCAGGCTCCTACAATGAGCAGTTCTTC. It translates to CASSSGSYNEQFF.